These T cell receptor beta chains were read from a single sample in a study of blood T cell repertoires in COVID-19. Libraries were prepared by immunoSEQ multiplex PCR; TCRdb keeps only in-frame clonotypes and omits some of them. The table has approximately 170,000 clones, under 90% seen once. Sequencing was carried out using peripheral blood. Source of these receptors: a woman of 80 years or more with active or convalescent COVID-19. Each CDR3 is given with its conserved first and last residue. D genes are given only for firm matches. Only some rows state a clone size, as once, few, many or a class for expanded clones.

v_call: TRBV7-2; d_call: NA; clone_size: NA; j_call: TRBJ1-2; cdr3_aa: CASSVSRYGYTF; cdr3_nt: TGTGCCAGCAGCGTCTCGAGGTATGGCTACACCTTC
v_call: TRBV5-1; d_call: NA; clone_size: NA; j_call: TRBJ2-3; cdr3_aa: CASTRESRGDTQYF; cdr3_nt: TGCGCCAGTACACGGGAGTCGCGTGGAGATACGCAGTATTTT
v_call: TRBV5-1; d_call: NA; clone_size: NA; j_call: TRBJ2-1; cdr3_aa: CASSLEGLANNEQFF; cdr3_nt: TGCGCCAGCAGCTTGGAGGGTCTAGCCAACAATGAGCAGTTCTTC
v_call: TRBV19; d_call: TRBD1; clone_size: NA; j_call: TRBJ2-2; cdr3_aa: CASRTSPRQGARPGELFF; cdr3_nt: TGTGCCAGTAGGACCTCACCCAGACAGGGGGCGCGCCCCGGGGAGCTGTTTTTT
v_call: TRBV9; d_call: TRBD2; clone_size: NA; j_call: TRBJ2-2; cdr3_aa: CASSVALAGDPHTGELFF; cdr3_nt: TGTGCCAGCAGCGTAGCTCTAGCGGGAGACCCCCACACCGGGGAGCTGTTTTTT
v_call: TRBV2; d_call: NA; clone_size: NA; j_call: TRBJ1-1; cdr3_aa: CASIGQSMNTEAFF; cdr3_nt: TGTGCCAGCATTGGACAGTCTATGAACACTGAAGCTTTCTTT
v_call: TRBV19; d_call: TRBD1; clone_size: NA; j_call: TRBJ1-1; cdr3_aa: CASSPTGGQGAFF; cdr3_nt: TGTGCCAGTAGTCCCACAGGGGGCCAAGGAGCTTTCTTT
v_call: TRBV2; d_call: TRBD1; clone_size: NA; j_call: TRBJ2-3; cdr3_aa: CASGDRGGTDTQYF; cdr3_nt: TGTGCCAGCGGGGACAGGGGAGGCACAGATACGCAGTATTTT
v_call: TRBV5-4; d_call: NA; clone_size: NA; j_call: TRBJ2-6; cdr3_aa: CASSENSGANVLTF; cdr3_nt: TGTGCCAGCAGCGAGAACTCTGGGGCCAACGTCCTGACTTTC
v_call: TRBV5-1; d_call: TRBD2; clone_size: NA; j_call: TRBJ2-3; cdr3_aa: CASSSGTSGRALDTQYF; cdr3_nt: TGCGCCAGCAGCTCAGGGACTAGCGGGAGGGCCCTCGATACGCAGTATTTT
v_call: TRBV5-1; d_call: NA; clone_size: NA; j_call: TRBJ2-7; cdr3_aa: CASRGGGYEQYF; cdr3_nt: TGCGCCAGCAGGGGAGGGGGCTACGAGCAGTACTTC
v_call: TRBV19; d_call: TRBD1; clone_size: NA; j_call: TRBJ1-5; cdr3_aa: CASSIPDRGYQPQHF; cdr3_nt: TGTGCCAGTAGTATCCCGGACAGGGGGTATCAGCCCCAGCATTTT
v_call: TRBV6-6; d_call: TRBD1; clone_size: NA; j_call: TRBJ1-3; cdr3_aa: CASSYSSGQPVNTIYF; cdr3_nt: TGTGCCAGCAGTTACTCGTCGGGACAGCCTGTAAACACCATATATTTT
v_call: TRBV6-2/TRBV6-3; d_call: NA; clone_size: NA; j_call: TRBJ2-2; cdr3_aa: CASSYLARGELFF; cdr3_nt: TGTGCCAGCAGTTACCTAGCCCGCGGGGAGCTGTTTTTT
v_call: TRBV30; d_call: NA; clone_size: NA; j_call: TRBJ2-7; cdr3_aa: CAWSVVSGFYEQYF; cdr3_nt: TGTGCCTGGAGTGTAGTTTCAGGGTTCTACGAGCAGTACTTC
v_call: TRBV27; d_call: TRBD2; clone_size: NA; j_call: TRBJ2-7; cdr3_aa: CASSLFGGDEQYF; cdr3_nt: TGTGCCAGCAGTTTATTTGGGGGGGACGAGCAGTACTTC
v_call: TRBV6-5; d_call: NA; clone_size: NA; j_call: TRBJ1-1; cdr3_aa: CASTRGQDTEAFF; cdr3_nt: TGTGCCAGCACCCGCGGGCAAGACACTGAAGCTTTCTTT
v_call: TRBV7-8; d_call: NA; clone_size: NA; j_call: TRBJ1-2; cdr3_aa: CASSPGVGYTF; cdr3_nt: TGTGCCAGCAGTCCAGGGGTCGGCTACACCTTC
v_call: TRBV28; d_call: NA; clone_size: NA; j_call: TRBJ2-7; cdr3_aa: CASSKTGPVSYEQYF; cdr3_nt: TGTGCCAGCAGTAAGACAGGACCCGTCTCCTACGAGCAGTACTTC
v_call: TRBV5-6; d_call: TRBD1; clone_size: few; j_call: TRBJ1-2; cdr3_aa: CASSPSTGFYGYTF; cdr3_nt: TGTGCCAGCAGCCCCTCGACAGGGTTCTATGGCTACACCTTC
v_call: TRBV20-1; d_call: NA; clone_size: NA; j_call: TRBJ1-4; cdr3_aa: CSASPGPPTNEKLFF; cdr3_nt: TGCAGTGCTAGTCCAGGCCCGCCAACTAATGAAAAACTGTTTTTT
v_call: TRBV10-2; d_call: TRBD2; clone_size: NA; j_call: TRBJ2-7; cdr3_aa: CASQGTSGAYEQYF; cdr3_nt: TGCGCCAGCCAAGGGACTAGCGGCGCCTACGAGCAGTACTTC
v_call: TRBV11-1; d_call: TRBD1; clone_size: NA; j_call: TRBJ2-7; cdr3_aa: CASSTRTGASYEQYF; cdr3_nt: TGTGCCAGCAGTACCCGGACAGGGGCCTCCTACGAGCAGTACTTC
v_call: TRBV5-1; d_call: TRBD1; clone_size: NA; j_call: TRBJ1-4; cdr3_aa: CASSAGTGGTNEKLFF; cdr3_nt: TGCGCCAGCAGCGCCGGGACAGGGGGAACTAATGAAAAACTGTTTTTT
v_call: TRBV28; d_call: NA; clone_size: NA; j_call: TRBJ1-2; cdr3_aa: CASSGEYNYGYTF; cdr3_nt: TGTGCCAGCAGCGGGGAGTATAACTATGGCTACACCTTC
v_call: TRBV4-1; d_call: NA; clone_size: NA; j_call: TRBJ1-2; cdr3_aa: CASSQDLMGGFYGYTF; cdr3_nt: TGCGCCAGCAGCCAAGACTTAATGGGGGGGTTCTATGGCTACACCTTC
v_call: TRBV2; d_call: TRBD2; clone_size: NA; j_call: TRBJ2-7; cdr3_aa: CASTSGLAGGEQYF; cdr3_nt: TGTGCCAGCACTTCTGGACTAGCGGGAGGAGAGCAGTACTTC
v_call: TRBV5-1; d_call: NA; clone_size: NA; j_call: TRBJ2-7; cdr3_aa: CASSVLPRADSSYEQYF; cdr3_nt: TGCGCCAGCAGCGTGCTCCCCAGGGCAGATAGCTCCTACGAGCAGTACTTC
v_call: TRBV9; d_call: TRBD2; clone_size: NA; j_call: TRBJ2-2; cdr3_aa: CASSEHGTSENTGELFF; cdr3_nt: TGTGCCAGCAGCGAACACGGGACTAGCGAGAACACCGGGGAGCTGTTTTTT
v_call: TRBV5-1; d_call: NA; clone_size: NA; j_call: TRBJ2-5; cdr3_aa: CASSSTGTQETQYF; cdr3_nt: TGCGCCAGCAGCTCGACAGGTACTCAAGAGACCCAGTACTTC
v_call: TRBV28; d_call: NA; clone_size: NA; j_call: TRBJ2-5; cdr3_aa: CASSPQTGQETQYF; cdr3_nt: TGTGCCAGCAGTCCGCAGACAGGCCAAGAGACCCAGTACTTC